This passage covers 26 T cell receptor beta chains from one sample sequenced in a study of blood T cell repertoires in COVID-19. Libraries were prepared by immunoSEQ multiplex PCR; TCRdb keeps only in-frame clonotypes and omits some of them. The sample holds around 250,000 clones; 80% to 90% are singletons and the top ten take over 1.5%. The sample comprised PBMCs or T cells enriched from blood (not recorded which). All receptors come from a woman between 50 and 59 years old who had recovered from COVID-19.

The gene calls are TRBV2 and TRBJ2-3; D is unresolved. CDR1 is SNHLY, CDR2 FYNNEI, per germline. Trimming took 9 bases from V and 1 from J, leaving 17 bases between them. The CDR3 extends over 15 amino acids. DNA of the CDR3: TGTGCCAGTCGGGTAGGTGGCGGTCGCACAGATACGCAGTATTTT. This gives the protein CASRVGGGRTDTQYF. The full variable domain, rest sourced from reference TRBV2 and TRBJ2-3, is EPEVTQTPSHQVTQMGQEVILRCVPISNHLYFYWYRQILGQKVEFLVSFYNNEISEKSEIFDDQFSVERPDGSNFTLKIRSTKLEDSAMYFCASRVGGGRTDTQYFGPGTRLTVL.

This chain joins TRBV6-5 and TRBJ2-3, with 9 bases that match TRBD1. The CDR3 is 15 amino acids. Germline V gene data show CDR1 as MNHEY and CDR2 as SVGAGI. With V trimmed by 2 bases and J by 2 bases, 2 bases remained unmatched. The CDR3 bases are TGTGCCAGCAGTTACGGACAGGGGATCACAGATACGCAGTATTTT. Translation: CASSYGQGITDTQYF.

This chain connects TRBV28 to TRBJ1-5; 8 nucleotides match TRBD1. Unmatched junction bases numbered 5, after V lost 5 bases and J lost 5 bases. This CDR3 has 14 amino acids. CDR1 and CDR2 from the germline V gene are MDHEN and SYDVKM. CDR3 sequence: CASSPGQGYQPQHF. The CDR3 DNA follows: TGTGCCAGCAGTCCTGGACAGGGCTATCAGCCCCAGCATTTT.

This clone has only one observation. In DNA form, the CDR3 reads TGTGCCAGCAGCTCTGACAGGGAAAAGGATACGCAGTATTTT. Its protein is CASSSDREKDTQYF. The rearrangement links TRBV11-3 to TRBJ2-3; 7 bases map to TRBD1. Germline values: CDR1 SGHNT, CDR2 YENEEA. After removal of 4 bases from V and 6 bases from J, the junction contained 7 bases not matched to a gene. This CDR3 has 14 residues.

The rearrangement links TRBV18 to TRBJ2-7, with 9 bases identical to TRBD1. With V trimmed by 4 bases and J by 0 bases, 4 bases remained unmatched. CDR1 is KGHSH and CDR2 is LQKENI in the germline V gene. The CDR3 loop spans 15 amino acids. CDR3 residues: CASSHGQGSSYEQYF. The CDR3 DNA follows: TGTGCCAGCTCACATGGACAGGGGAGCTCCTACGAGCAGTACTTC.

The chain is built from TRBV5-1 and TRBJ1-1; D not certain. Germline loops: CDR1 SGHRS, CDR2 YFSETQ. V gave up 1 base and J gave up 2 bases, with 12 bases separating them. The CDR3 totals 15 residues. The CDR3 loop is CASSLLTGTNTEAFF. Here the CDR3 DNA reads TGCGCCAGCAGCTTGTTGACGGGAACTAACACTGAAGCTTTCTTT. The full variable domain, rest sourced from reference TRBV5-1 and TRBJ1-1, is KAGVTQTPRYLIKTRGQQVTLSCSPISGHRSVSWYQQTPGQGLQFLFEYFSETQRNKGNFPGRFSGRQFSNSRSEMNVSTLELGDSALYLCASSLLTGTNTEAFFGQGTRLTVV.

The chain employs TRBV11-2 and TRBJ2-1, with 7 positions matching TRBD2. The CDR3 runs 16 residues. Trimming removed 2 bases from V and 4 bases from J; junction bases left unmatched: 8. CDR1 and CDR2 from the germline V gene are SGHAT and FQNNGV. The CDR3 protein is CASSLPGTNIYNEQFF. The CDR3 region has the DNA TGTGCCAGCAGCTTACCCGGGACTAACATTTACAATGAGCAGTTCTTC.

This chain connects TRBV7-9 to TRBJ2-5, with TRBD2 matching 11 bases. The V and J ends lost 0 bases and 1 base, in that order; junction bases with no gene match: 1. The CDR3 consists of 16 residues. Germline-derived CDR1 and CDR2 are SEHNR and FQNEAQ (reference sequence). As DNA, the CDR3 is TGTGCCAGCAGCTTAGCACTAGCGGGAGCCCAAGAGACCCAGTACTTC. This encodes CASSLALAGAQETQYF.

This rearrangement joins TRBV29-1 to TRBJ2-1; D possibly corresponds to TRBD2 (6 bases). The CDR3 consists of 13 residues. V dropped 2 bases and J dropped 9 bases, with 14 bases sitting between them. The germline V gene encodes CDR1 SQVTM and CDR2 ANQGSEA. The CDR3 is CSVEWWDSSEQFF. DNA for the CDR3: TGCAGCGTTGAATGGTGGGACTCCTCTGAGCAGTTCTTC.

CDR3 amino acids: CASSYEENQPQHF. The CDR3 region has the DNA TGTGCCAGCAGTTACGAAGAGAATCAGCCCCAGCATTTT. The V gene is TRBV12-3 or TRBV12-4, the J gene TRBJ1-5; D not certain. There are 13 residues in the CDR3. V was trimmed by 4 bases and J by 4 bases, leaving 8 bases between them.

V usage is TRBV5-1 and J usage is TRBJ1-2; D perhaps matches TRBD1 (6 bases). This CDR3 comprises 15 residues. In germline, CDR1 is SGHRS, CDR2 YFSETQ. V shed 0 bases and J shed 2 bases, with 11 bases lying between them. As DNA, the CDR3 is TGCGCCAGCAGCTTGGATATGACAGGCAACTATGGCTACACCTTC. Amino acids: CASSLDMTGNYGYTF.

V and J are TRBV6-1 and TRBJ1-4; 10 bases map to TRBD1. The CDR3 spans 16 residues. Germline CDR1 reads MNHNS; CDR2 reads SASEGT. V dropped 4 bases and J dropped 4; count of bases not matched to a gene: 6. CDR3 DNA: TGTGCCAGCAGTGCCCGACAGGGGGCTTTTAATGAAAAACTGTTTTTT. This gives the protein CASSARQGAFNEKLFF.

The chain links TRBV28 to TRBJ2-2; 15 positions match TRBD2. Losses at the gene ends were 5 bases for V and 1 base for J; bases not matched to a gene: 2. Germline values: CDR1 MDHEN, CDR2 SYDVKM. This CDR3 region has 17 residues. CDR3 sequence (DNA): TGTGCCAGCAGTAGGGGACTAGCGGGAGGGAACACCGGGGAGCTGTTTTTT. Translating gives CASSRGLAGGNTGELFF. The full variable domain, in which reference TRBV28 and TRBJ2-2 provide the parts outside the CDR3, is DVKVTQSSRYLVKRTGEKVFLECVQDMDHENMFWYRQDPGLGLRLIYFSYDVKMKEKGDIPEGYSVSREKKERFSLILESASTNQTSMYLCASSRGLAGGNTGELFFGEGSRLTVL.

The chain recombines TRBV28 with TRBJ2-7; 10 positions agree with TRBD2. Per germline, CDR1 MDHEN and CDR2 SYDVKM. The CDR3 spans 12 residues. CDR3 DNA sequence: TGTGCATCCGGGACTAGCGCCTCCGAGCAGTACTTC. Its protein is CASGTSASEQYF.

The chain is built from TRBV28 and TRBJ2-7; perhaps TRBD1 as D (5 bases). The CDR3 length is 13 residues. Deletions cut 5 bases from V and 6 bases from J, with 14 bases between. Germline CDR1 MDHEN, CDR2 SYDVKM. In DNA, the CDR3 is TGTGCCAGCAGTCCTTGGGGCCTCCTCGAGCAGTACTTC. Residues: CASSPWGLLEQYF.

The rearrangement links TRBV18 to TRBJ2-5; the D gene is possibly TRBD2 (6 bases). Germline CDR1 and CDR2: KGHSH and LQKENI. This CDR3 contains 13 residues. V was trimmed by 2 bases and J by 5 bases, leaving 9 bases between them. CDR3 in amino acids: CASSPLEGETQYF. The CDR3, as DNA: TGTGCCAGCTCACCATTGGAGGGGGAGACCCAGTACTTC.

The chain recombines TRBV11-2 with TRBJ2-7, with 8 bases lining up with TRBD2. The V gene end was trimmed by 2 bases and the J gene end by 2 bases; junction bases not matched to a gene: 5. The length of the CDR3 is 15 residues. The germline V gene encodes CDR1 SGHAT and CDR2 FQNNGV. Written as DNA, the CDR3 is TGTGCCAGCAGCTTACCCAGCGGGAGAACCTACGAGCAGTACTTC. This gives the protein CASSLPSGRTYEQYF.

The CDR3 nucleotides read TGTGCCAGTAGTTGGCAGGGGGACTACAATGAGCAGTTCTTC. The encoded protein is CASSWQGDYNEQFF. This chain uses TRBV19 with TRBJ2-1; 7 bases fit TRBD1. Germline loops: CDR1 LNHDA, CDR2 SQIVND (reference sequence). V shed 5 bases and J 3 bases; nucleotides not matched to a gene: 4. This CDR3 region has 14 residues.

J is TRBJ2-7 and V is TRBV7-6; D gene uncertain. Trimming shortened V by 5 bases and J by 5 bases, and 13 bases separated the two germline ends. The CDR3 consists of 13 residues. Germline-derived CDR1 and CDR2 are SGHVS and FNYEAQ. The CDR3 loop reads CASSPGGTDEQYF. In nucleotides, the CDR3 is TGTGCCAGCAGCCCTGGCGGTACTGACGAGCAGTACTTC.

This chain joins TRBV18 and TRBJ2-1; D remains unclear. The CDR3 sequence is 13 residues long. V was cut by 5 bases and J by 4 bases, with 9 bases left in between. CDR1 KGHSH and CDR2 LQKENI come from the germline V gene. The CDR3 is CASSEEIYNEQFF. The CDR3 DNA follows: TGTGCCAGCTCAGAGGAGATTTACAATGAGCAGTTCTTC. Full variable domain (rest looked up from reference TRBV18 and TRBJ2-1): NAGVMQNPRHLVRRRGQEARLRCSPMKGHSHVYWYRQLPEEGLKFMVYLQKENIIDESGMPKERFSAEFPKEGPSILRIQQVVRGDSAAYFCASSEEIYNEQFFGPGTRLTVL.

The chain has TRBV4-2 and TRBJ1-1; 7 positions agree with TRBD1. The CDR3 totals 16 residues. With 0 bases clipped from V and 1 base from J, the junction kept 5 bases outside the gene matches. The germline gives CDR1 LGHNA, CDR2 YNFKEQ. The CDR3 nucleotides read TGTGCCAGCAGCCAAGAACTGGGACAGCCGAACACTGAAGCTTTCTTT. It encodes CASSQELGQPNTEAFF.

Only one count was recorded for this clone. This chain links TRBV11-2 with TRBJ2-1, with 8 bases that match TRBD1. Germline-derived CDR1 and CDR2 are SGHAT and FQNNGV. J lost 5 bases, V lost 5 bases, and 8 bases had no gene match. This CDR3 contains 15 residues. The CDR3 nucleotides are TGTGCCAGCAGCGTTCGACAGGGGCAGAACAATGAGCAGTTCTTC. This sequence encodes CASSVRQGQNNEQFF.

The J gene is TRBJ1-2, the V gene TRBV7-9, with D unclear. The CDR3 covers 13 residues. V shed 7 bases and J shed 8 bases, with 17 bases lying between them. The V gene's germline CDR1 is SEHNR and CDR2 FQNEAQ (reference sequence). The CDR3 loop is CASTTAGMGGYTF. CDR3 DNA: TGTGCCAGCACCACTGCGGGGATGGGGGGCTACACCTTC. The full variable domain, its missing parts supplied by reference TRBV7-9 and TRBJ1-2, is DTGVSQNPRHKITKRGQNVTFRCDPISEHNRLYWYRQTLGQGPEFLTYFQNEAQLEKSRLLSDRFSAERPKGSFSTLEIQRTEQGDSAMYLCASTTAGMGGYTFGSGTRLTVV.

This clone was found a few times. This chain uses TRBV18 with TRBJ2-7; 9 bases fit TRBD1. CDR1 is KGHSH and CDR2 is LQKENI in the germline V gene. The CDR3 is 19 residues long. After removal of 3 bases from V and 6 bases from J, the junction contained 21 bases not matched to a gene. The CDR3 here is CASSPQGGTGISRPLEQYF. The DNA for the CDR3 is TGTGCCAGCTCACCCCAGGGGGGGACAGGGATTTCCAGGCCGCTCGAGCAGTACTTC. Based on the CDR3 plus reference TRBV18 and TRBJ2-7, the full variable domain is NAGVMQNPRHLVRRRGQEARLRCSPMKGHSHVYWYRQLPEEGLKFMVYLQKENIIDESGMPKERFSAEFPKEGPSILRIQQVVRGDSAAYFCASSPQGGTGISRPLEQYFGPGTRLTVT.

The chain links TRBV28 to TRBJ1-1; D unresolved. V was clipped by 2 bases and J by 2 bases, with 15 bases between them. The CDR3 covers 16 residues. Germline CDR1 and CDR2: MDHEN and SYDVKM. The CDR3 spells CASSLLRETLNTEAFF. The CDR3 DNA sequence: TGTGCCAGCAGTTTACTTAGGGAGACACTTAACACTGAAGCTTTCTTT.

This clone was seen a few times. In DNA form, the CDR3 reads TGTGCCAGCAGGAGGGACAACCCGAACACCGGGGAGCTGTTTTTT. Protein product: CASRRDNPNTGELFF. The chain employs TRBV6-5 and TRBJ2-2; tentatively, D is TRBD1 (6 bases). This CDR3 contains 15 residues. Germline CDR1 reads MNHEY; CDR2 reads SVGAGI. The V and J ends lost 6 bases and 0 bases respectively, with 11 bases between them.